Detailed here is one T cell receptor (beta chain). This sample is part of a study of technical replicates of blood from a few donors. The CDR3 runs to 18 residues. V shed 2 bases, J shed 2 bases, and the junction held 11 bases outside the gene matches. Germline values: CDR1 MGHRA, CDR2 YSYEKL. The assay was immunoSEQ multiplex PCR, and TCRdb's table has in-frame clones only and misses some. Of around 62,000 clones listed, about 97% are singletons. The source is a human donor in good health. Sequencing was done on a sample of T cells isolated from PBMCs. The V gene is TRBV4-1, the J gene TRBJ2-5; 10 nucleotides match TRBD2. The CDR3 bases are TGCGCCAGCAGCCAACTCTCAAGATTACTAGCGGGGCAAGAGACCCAGTACTTC. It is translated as CASSQLSRLLAGQETQYF.